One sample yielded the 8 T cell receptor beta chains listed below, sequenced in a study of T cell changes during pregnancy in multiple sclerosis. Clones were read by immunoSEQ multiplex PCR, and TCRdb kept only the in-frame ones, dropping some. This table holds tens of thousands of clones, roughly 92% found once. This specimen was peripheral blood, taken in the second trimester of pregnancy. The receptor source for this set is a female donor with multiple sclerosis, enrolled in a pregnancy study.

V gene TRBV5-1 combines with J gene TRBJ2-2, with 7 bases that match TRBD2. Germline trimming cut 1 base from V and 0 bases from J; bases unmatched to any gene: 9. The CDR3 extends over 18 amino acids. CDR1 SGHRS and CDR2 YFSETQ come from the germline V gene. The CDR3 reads CASSLRGRGLANTGELFF. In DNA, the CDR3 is TGCGCCAGCAGCTTGCGTGGGAGGGGACTCGCGAACACCGGGGAGCTGTTTTTT.

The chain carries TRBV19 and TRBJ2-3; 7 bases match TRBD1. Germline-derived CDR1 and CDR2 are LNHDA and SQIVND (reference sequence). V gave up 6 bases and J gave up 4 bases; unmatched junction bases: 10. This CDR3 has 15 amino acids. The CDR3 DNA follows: TGTGCCAGTAGGGACACCAGGGGGAGCGCAGATACGCAGTATTTT. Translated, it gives CASRDTRGSADTQYF.

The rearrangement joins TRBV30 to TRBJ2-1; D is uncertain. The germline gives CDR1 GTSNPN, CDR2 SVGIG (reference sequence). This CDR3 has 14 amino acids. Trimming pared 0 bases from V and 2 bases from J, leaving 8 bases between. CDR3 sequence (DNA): TGTGCCTGGAGTGTAGATGGCACCTACAATGAGCAGTTCTTC. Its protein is CAWSVDGTYNEQFF.

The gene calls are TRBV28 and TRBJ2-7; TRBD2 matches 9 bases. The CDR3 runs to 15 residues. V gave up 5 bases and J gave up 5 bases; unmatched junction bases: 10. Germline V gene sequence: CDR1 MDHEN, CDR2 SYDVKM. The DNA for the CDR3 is TGTGCCAGCAGTACGCCGGGACTAGCCCCCCACGAGCAGTACTTC. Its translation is CASSTPGLAPHEQYF.

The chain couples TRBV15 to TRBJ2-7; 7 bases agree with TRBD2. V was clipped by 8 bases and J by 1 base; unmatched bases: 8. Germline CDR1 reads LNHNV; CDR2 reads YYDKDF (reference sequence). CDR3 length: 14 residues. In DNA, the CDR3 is TGTGCCACCCAGGAAACTAGCGCTTCCTACGAGCAGTACTTC. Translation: CATQETSASYEQYF.

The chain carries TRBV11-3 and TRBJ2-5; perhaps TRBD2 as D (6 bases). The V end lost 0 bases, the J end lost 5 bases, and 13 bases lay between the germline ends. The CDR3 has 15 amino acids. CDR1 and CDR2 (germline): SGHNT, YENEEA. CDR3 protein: CASSLEGGMWETQYF. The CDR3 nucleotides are TGTGCCAGCAGCTTAGAGGGCGGGATGTGGGAGACCCAGTACTTC.

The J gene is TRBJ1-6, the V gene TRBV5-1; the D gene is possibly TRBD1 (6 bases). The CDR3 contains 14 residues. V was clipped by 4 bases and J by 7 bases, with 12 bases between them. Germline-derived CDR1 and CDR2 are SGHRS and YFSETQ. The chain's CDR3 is CASSRDNQNSPLHF. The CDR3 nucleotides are TGCGCCAGCAGCCGGGACAATCAAAATTCACCCCTCCACTTT. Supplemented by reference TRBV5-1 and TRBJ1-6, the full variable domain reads KAGVTQTPRYLIKTRGQQVTLSCSPISGHRSVSWYQQTPGQGLQFLFEYFSETQRNKGNFPGRFSGRQFSNSRSEMNVSTLELGDSALYLCASSRDNQNSPLHFGNGTRLTVT.

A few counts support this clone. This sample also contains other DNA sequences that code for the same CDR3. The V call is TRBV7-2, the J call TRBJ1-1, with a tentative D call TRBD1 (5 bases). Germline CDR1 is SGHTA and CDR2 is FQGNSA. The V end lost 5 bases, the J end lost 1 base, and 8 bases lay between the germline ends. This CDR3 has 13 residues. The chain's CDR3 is CASSLDRNTEAFF. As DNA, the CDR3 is TGTGCCAGCAGCCTAGACAGGAACACTGAAGCTTTCTTT.